This T cell receptor beta chain was obtained from a study of T cell changes during pregnancy in multiple sclerosis. Sequencing used immunoSEQ multiplex PCR; TCRdb keeps in-frame clones, though not all of them. The sample lists 75,000 to 95,000 clones; about 91% were seen once. The sequence derives from a female donor with multiple sclerosis, enrolled in a pregnancy study. The sample in question was peripheral blood, obtained before pregnancy.

The CDR3 DNA reads as TGCAGCGTTATCGGTAGCCAGGGCACCGGGGAGCTGTTTTTT. Encoded protein: CSVIGSQGTGELFF. The chain links TRBV29-1 to TRBJ2-2; a possible D gene is TRBD1 (5 bases). The germline V gene encodes CDR1 SQVTM and CDR2 ANQGSEA. The CDR3 has 14 residues. The V end lost 5 bases, the J end lost 4 bases, and 14 bases lay between the germline ends.